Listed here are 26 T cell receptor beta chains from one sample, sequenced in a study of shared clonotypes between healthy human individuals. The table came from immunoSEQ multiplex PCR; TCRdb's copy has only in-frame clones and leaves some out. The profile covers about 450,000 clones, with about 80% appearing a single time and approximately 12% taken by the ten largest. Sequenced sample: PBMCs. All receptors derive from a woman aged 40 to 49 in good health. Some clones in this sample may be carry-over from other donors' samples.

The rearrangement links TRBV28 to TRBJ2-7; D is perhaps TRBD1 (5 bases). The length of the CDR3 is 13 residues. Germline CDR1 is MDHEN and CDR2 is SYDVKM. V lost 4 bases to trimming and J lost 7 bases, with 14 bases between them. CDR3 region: CASSSYRFWEQYF. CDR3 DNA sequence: TGTGCCAGCAGTTCATACAGGTTCTGGGAGCAGTACTTC.

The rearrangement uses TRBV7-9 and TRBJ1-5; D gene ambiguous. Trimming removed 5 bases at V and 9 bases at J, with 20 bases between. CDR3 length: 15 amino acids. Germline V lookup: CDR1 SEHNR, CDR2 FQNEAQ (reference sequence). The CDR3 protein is CASSQSLDGAPPQHF. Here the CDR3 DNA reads TGTGCCAGCAGCCAGTCCCTTGACGGAGCTCCGCCCCAGCATTTT.

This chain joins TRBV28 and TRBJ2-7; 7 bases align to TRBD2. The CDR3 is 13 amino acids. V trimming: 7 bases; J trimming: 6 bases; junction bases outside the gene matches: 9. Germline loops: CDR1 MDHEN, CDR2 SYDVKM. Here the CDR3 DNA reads TGTGCCAGCACTGGCGGGGGAACAGGCGAGCAGTACTTC. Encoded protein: CASTGGGTGEQYF. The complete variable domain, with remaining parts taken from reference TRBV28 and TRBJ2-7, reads DVKVTQSSRYLVKRTGEKVFLECVQDMDHENMFWYRQDPGLGLRLIYFSYDVKMKEKGDIPEGYSVSREKKERFSLILESASTNQTSMYLCASTGGGTGEQYFGPGTRLTVT.

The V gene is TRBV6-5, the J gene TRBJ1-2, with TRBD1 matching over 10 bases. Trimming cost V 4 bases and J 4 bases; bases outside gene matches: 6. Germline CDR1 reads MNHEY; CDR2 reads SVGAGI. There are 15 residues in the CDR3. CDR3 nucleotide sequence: TGTGCCAGCAGTTTCGGACAGGGGGGCGTCTATGGCTACACCTTC. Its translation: CASSFGQGGVYGYTF.

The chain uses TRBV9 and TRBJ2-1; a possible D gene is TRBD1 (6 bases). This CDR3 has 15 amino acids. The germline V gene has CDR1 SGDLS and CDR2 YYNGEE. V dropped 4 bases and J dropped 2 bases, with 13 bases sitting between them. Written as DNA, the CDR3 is TGTGCCAGCAGCCCCCGGGACACCCCCTACAATGAGCAGTTCTTC. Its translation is CASSPRDTPYNEQFF. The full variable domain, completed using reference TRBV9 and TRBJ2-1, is DSGVTQTPKHLITATGQRVTLRCSPRSGDLSVYWYQQSLDQGLQFLIQYYNGEERAKGNILERFSAQQFPDLHSELNLSSLELGDSALYFCASSPRDTPYNEQFFGPGTRLTVL.

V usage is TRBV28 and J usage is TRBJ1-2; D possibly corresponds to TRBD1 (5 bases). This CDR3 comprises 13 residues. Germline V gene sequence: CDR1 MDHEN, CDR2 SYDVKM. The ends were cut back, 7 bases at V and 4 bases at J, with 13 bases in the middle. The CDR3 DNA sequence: TGTGCCAGCACCCGCACGGGGGTCTATGGCTACACCTTC. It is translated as CASTRTGVYGYTF.

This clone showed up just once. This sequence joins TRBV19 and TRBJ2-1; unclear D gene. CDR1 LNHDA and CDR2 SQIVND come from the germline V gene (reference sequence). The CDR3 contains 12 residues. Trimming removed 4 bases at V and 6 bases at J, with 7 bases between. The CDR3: CASSTASNEQFF. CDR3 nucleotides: TGTGCCAGTAGTACCGCCAGCAATGAGCAGTTCTTC. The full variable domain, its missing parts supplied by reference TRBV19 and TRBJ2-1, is DGGITQSPKYLFRKEGQNVTLSCEQNLNHDAMYWYRQDPGQGLRLIYYSQIVNDFQKGDIAEGYSVSREKKESFPLTVTSAQKNPTAFYLCASSTASNEQFFGPGTRLTVL.

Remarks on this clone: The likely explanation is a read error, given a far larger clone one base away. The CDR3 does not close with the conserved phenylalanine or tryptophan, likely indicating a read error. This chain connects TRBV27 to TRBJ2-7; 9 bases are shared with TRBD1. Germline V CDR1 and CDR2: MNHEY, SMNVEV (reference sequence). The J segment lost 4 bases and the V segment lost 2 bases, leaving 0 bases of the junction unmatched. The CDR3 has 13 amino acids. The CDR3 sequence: CASSLGTGYEQYL. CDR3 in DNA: TGTGCCAGCAGTTTAGGGACAGGGTACGAGCAGTACCTC.

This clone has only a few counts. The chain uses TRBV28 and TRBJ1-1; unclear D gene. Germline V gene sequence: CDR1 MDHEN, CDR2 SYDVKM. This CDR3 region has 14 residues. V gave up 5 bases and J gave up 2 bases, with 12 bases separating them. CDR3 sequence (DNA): TGTGCCAGCAGTAGCGGGTCACGAAACACTGAAGCTTTCTTT. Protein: CASSSGSRNTEAFF.

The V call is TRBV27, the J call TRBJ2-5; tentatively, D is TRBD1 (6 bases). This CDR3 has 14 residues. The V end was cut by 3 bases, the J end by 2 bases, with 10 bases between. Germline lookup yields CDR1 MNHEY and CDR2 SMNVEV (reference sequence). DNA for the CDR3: TGTGCCAGCAGTTTGCAGGGGCTACAAGAGACCCAGTACTTC. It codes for CASSLQGLQETQYF.

CDR3 sequence (DNA): TGTGCCAGCAGCCCAGAGACATTCTCCACTGAAGCTTTCTTT. Its translation is CASSPETFSTEAFF. The chain recombines TRBV9 with TRBJ1-1, with D hard to call. Trimming pared 4 bases from V and 4 bases from J, leaving 14 bases between. This CDR3 contains 14 residues. Germline CDR1 and CDR2: SGDLS and YYNGEE.

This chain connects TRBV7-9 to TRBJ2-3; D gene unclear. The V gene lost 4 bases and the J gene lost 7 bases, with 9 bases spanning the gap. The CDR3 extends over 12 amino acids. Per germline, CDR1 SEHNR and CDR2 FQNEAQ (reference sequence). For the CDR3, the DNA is TGTGCCAGCAGCTCGGATGCCTATACGCAGTATTTT. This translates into CASSSDAYTQYF. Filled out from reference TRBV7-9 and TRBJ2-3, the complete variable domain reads DTGVSQNPRHKITKRGQNVTFRCDPISEHNRLYWYRQTLGQGPEFLTYFQNEAQLEKSRLLSDRFSAERPKGSFSTLEIQRTEQGDSAMYLCASSSDAYTQYFGPGTRLTVL.

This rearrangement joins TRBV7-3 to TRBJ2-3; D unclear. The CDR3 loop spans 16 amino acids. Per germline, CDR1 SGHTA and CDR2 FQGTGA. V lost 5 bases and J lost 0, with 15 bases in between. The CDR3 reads CASSHKRQISTDTQYF. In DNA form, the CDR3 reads TGTGCCAGCAGCCACAAGAGGCAGATTAGCACAGATACGCAGTATTTT.

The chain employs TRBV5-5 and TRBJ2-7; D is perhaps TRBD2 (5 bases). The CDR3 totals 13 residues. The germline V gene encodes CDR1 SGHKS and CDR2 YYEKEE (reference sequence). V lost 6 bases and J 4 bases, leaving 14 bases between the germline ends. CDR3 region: CASTAWGEYEQYF. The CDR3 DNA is TGTGCCAGCACCGCTTGGGGAGAATACGAGCAGTACTTC.

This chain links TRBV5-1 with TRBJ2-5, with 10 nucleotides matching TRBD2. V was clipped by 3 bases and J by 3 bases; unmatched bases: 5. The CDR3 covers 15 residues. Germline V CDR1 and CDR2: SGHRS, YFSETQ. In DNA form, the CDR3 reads TGCGCCAGCAGCTCCGGACTAGCGGTGGAAGAGACCCAGTACTTC. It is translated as CASSSGLAVEETQYF.

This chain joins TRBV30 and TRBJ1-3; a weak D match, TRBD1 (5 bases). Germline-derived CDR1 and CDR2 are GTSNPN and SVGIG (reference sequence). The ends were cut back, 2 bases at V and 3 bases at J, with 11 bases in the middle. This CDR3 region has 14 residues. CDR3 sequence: CAWSPREGGNTIYF. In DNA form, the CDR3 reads TGTGCCTGGAGTCCCAGGGAGGGTGGAAACACCATATATTTT.

This chain's CDR3 is CASSLMHETFFF. In nucleotides, the CDR3 is TGTGCCAGCAGCTTGATGCATGAGACTTTTTTCTTC. The chain recombines TRBV5-4 with TRBJ2-1; no clear D. Germline loops: CDR1 SGHNT, CDR2 YYREEE (reference sequence). With 1 base removed from V and 16 bases from J, the gap between germline ends came to 15 bases. The CDR3 loop spans 12 amino acids.

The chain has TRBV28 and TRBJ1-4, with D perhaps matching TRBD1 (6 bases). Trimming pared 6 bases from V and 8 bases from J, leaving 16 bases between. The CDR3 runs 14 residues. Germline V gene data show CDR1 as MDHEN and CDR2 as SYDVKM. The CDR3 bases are TGTGCCAGCAGCAAAACAGGGTATAGAGAAAAACTGTTTTTT. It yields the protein CASSKTGYREKLFF.

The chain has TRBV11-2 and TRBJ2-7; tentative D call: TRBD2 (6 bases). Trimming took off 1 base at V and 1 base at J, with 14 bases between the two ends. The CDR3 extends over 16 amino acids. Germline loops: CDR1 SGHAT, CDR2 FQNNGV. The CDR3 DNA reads TGTGCCAGCAGCTTAGGGGGAGGTTCAGTATCCTACGAGCAGTACTTC. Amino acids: CASSLGGGSVSYEQYF.

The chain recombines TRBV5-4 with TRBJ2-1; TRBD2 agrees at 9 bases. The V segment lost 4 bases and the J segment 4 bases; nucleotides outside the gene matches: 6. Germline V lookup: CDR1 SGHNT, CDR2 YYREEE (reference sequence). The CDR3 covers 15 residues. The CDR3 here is CASSLTSGLYNEQFF. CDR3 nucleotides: TGTGCCAGCAGCCTGACTAGCGGCCTATACAATGAGCAGTTCTTC.

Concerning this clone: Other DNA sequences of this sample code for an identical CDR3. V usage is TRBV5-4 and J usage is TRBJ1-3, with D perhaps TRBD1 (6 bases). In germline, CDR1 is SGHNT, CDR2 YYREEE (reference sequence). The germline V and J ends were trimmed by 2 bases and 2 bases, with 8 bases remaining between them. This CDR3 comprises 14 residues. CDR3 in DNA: TGTGCCAGCAGCTTACAGGGCGCTGGAAACACCATATATTTT. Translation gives CASSLQGAGNTIYF.

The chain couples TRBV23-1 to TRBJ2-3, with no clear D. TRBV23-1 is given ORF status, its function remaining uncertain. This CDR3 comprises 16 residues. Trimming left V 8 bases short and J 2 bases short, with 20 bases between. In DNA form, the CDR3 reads TGCGCCAGCTCCCAAAGCGAACGGGCGGACACAGATACGCAGTATTTT. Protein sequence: CASSQSERADTDTQYF.

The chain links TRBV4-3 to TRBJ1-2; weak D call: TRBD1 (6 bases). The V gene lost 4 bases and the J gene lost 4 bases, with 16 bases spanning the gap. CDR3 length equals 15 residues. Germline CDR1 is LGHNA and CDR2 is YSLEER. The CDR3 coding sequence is TGCGCCAGCAGCCCAAGATTAGCGGACAGCTATGGCTACACCTTC. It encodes CASSPRLADSYGYTF.

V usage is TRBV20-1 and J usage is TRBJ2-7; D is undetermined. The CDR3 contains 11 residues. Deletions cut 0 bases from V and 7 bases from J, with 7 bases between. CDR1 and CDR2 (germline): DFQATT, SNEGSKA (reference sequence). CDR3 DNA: TGCAGTGCTAGAGATATTGGTGAGCAGTACTTC. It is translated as CSARDIGEQYF.

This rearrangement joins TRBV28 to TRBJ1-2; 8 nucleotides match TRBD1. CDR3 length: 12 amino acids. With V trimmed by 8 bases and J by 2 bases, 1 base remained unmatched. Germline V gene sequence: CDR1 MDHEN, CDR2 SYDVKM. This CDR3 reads CASGQGNYGYTF. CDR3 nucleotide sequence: TGTGCCAGCGGACAGGGCAACTATGGCTACACCTTC.

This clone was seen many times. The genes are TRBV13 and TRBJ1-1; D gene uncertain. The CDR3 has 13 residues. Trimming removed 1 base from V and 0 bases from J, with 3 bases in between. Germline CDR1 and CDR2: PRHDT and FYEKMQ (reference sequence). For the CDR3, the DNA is TGTGCCAGCAGCTTAGATTTGAACACTGAAGCTTTCTTT. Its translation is CASSLDLNTEAFF.